One and the same sample provided the 15 T cell receptor beta chains below, sequenced in a study of T cell responses to AZD1222 COVID-19 vaccine. The protocol was immunoSEQ multiplex PCR, while the TCRdb copy is restricted to in-frame clones and leaves out a portion. The table has 150,000 or so clones, less than 95% seen once. The sample in question was peripheral blood, obtained on day 0 of AZD1222 vaccination. The receptors were sampled from an adult in good health.

J is TRBJ2-2 and V is TRBV6-5; D unclear. Germline-derived CDR1 and CDR2 are MNHEY and SVGAGI. The CDR3 is 15 residues long. V dropped 4 bases and J dropped 6 bases, with 15 bases sitting between them. CDR3 coding DNA: TGTGCCAGCAGTTTCCGGATCGGGTTCGCCGGGGAGCTGTTTTTT. Translating gives CASSFRIGFAGELFF.

There are a few counts of this clone. The chain combines TRBV18 with TRBJ2-1, with D possibly TRBD2 on 6 matching bases. In germline, CDR1 is KGHSH, CDR2 LQKENI. Trimming took 6 bases from V and 2 from J, leaving 14 bases between them. CDR3 length: 15 residues. CDR3 amino acids: CASSSTLAAYNEQFF. The CDR3 nucleotides are TGTGCCAGCTCGTCGACTTTAGCGGCCTACAATGAGCAGTTCTTC.

The chain joins TRBV27 to TRBJ2-7; the D gene is possibly TRBD1 (6 bases). This CDR3 has 14 amino acids. Per germline, CDR1 MNHEY and CDR2 SMNVEV (reference sequence). V lost 3 bases and J lost 2, with 11 bases in between. CDR3 residues: CASSLSQGTYEQYF. The CDR3 coding sequence is TGTGCCAGCAGTTTGTCACAGGGTACCTACGAGCAGTACTTC.

This clone came up a few times. The V call is TRBV5-4, the J call TRBJ1-1; 8 bases are shared with TRBD1. Unmatched junction bases numbered 9, after V lost 5 bases and J lost 6 bases. The V gene's germline CDR1 is SGHNT and CDR2 YYREEE (reference sequence). This CDR3 region has 14 residues. CDR3 in amino acids: CASRGDRGWAEAFF. CDR3 coding DNA: TGTGCCAGCAGGGGTGACAGGGGTTGGGCTGAAGCTTTCTTT.

This clone was seen more than once but under ten times. J is TRBJ1-1 and V is TRBV7-3; a possible D gene is TRBD1 (6 bases). Trimming removed 5 bases at V and 6 bases at J, with 19 bases between. The CDR3 is 15 amino acids. Germline CDR1 and CDR2: SGHTA and FQGTGA. In DNA form, the CDR3 reads TGTGCCAGCAGCCTCCGGGCTCGAGGGGGGGCTGAAGCTTTCTTT. Translated: CASSLRARGGAEAFF.

The V call is TRBV28, the J call TRBJ1-1, with D uncertain. The CDR3 length is 11 residues. With 7 bases removed from V and 1 base from J, the gap between germline ends came to 4 bases. The germline CDR1 and CDR2 sequences are MDHEN and SYDVKM. DNA for the CDR3: TGTGCCAGCAAAACGAACACTGAAGCTTTCTTT. It codes for CASKTNTEAFF.

V and J are TRBV29-1 and TRBJ2-7; D is undetermined. The V end lost 0 bases, the J end lost 5 bases, and 14 bases lay between the germline ends. The germline gives CDR1 SQVTM, CDR2 ANQGSEA. The length of the CDR3 is 14 residues. CDR3 in amino acids: CSVEDPVGFHEQYF. The DNA for the CDR3 is TGCAGCGTTGAAGACCCGGTAGGGTTCCACGAGCAGTACTTC.

This clone was recorded once. V and J are TRBV7-3 and TRBJ2-1; 8 bases are a match to TRBD2. The V segment lost 5 bases and the J segment 2 bases; nucleotides outside the gene matches: 5. The CDR3 has 15 amino acids. Looked up from germline, CDR1 is SGHTA and CDR2 is FQGTGA. CDR3 coding DNA: TGTGCCAGCAGCCCGACTAGCGCAGCCTACAATGAGCAGTTCTTC. The encoded protein is CASSPTSAAYNEQFF.

CDR3 loop: CATSVRDRTNTEAFF. The CDR3 DNA reads TGTGCCACCAGTGTCCGGGACAGGACAAACACTGAAGCTTTCTTT. The chain employs TRBV24-1 and TRBJ1-1; TRBD1 matches 8 bases. V trimming: 5 bases; J trimming: 2 bases; junction bases outside the gene matches: 6. The CDR3 consists of 15 residues. Looked up from germline, CDR1 is KGHDR and CDR2 is SFDVKD.

V usage is TRBV4-2 and J usage is TRBJ1-2; D gene ambiguous. Trimming took 0 bases from V and 4 from J, leaving 15 bases between them. Germline CDR1 reads LGHNA; CDR2 reads YNFKEQ. CDR3 size: 16 residues. The chain's CDR3 is CASSQERSSQFYGYTF. CDR3 coding DNA: TGTGCCAGCAGCCAAGAACGATCCTCACAGTTCTATGGCTACACCTTC.

The V gene is TRBV5-6, the J gene TRBJ1-2; the D gene is possibly TRBD1 (5 bases). The V end was cut by 2 bases, the J end by 3 bases, with 14 bases between. This CDR3 is 15 amino acids long. CDR1 is SGHDT and CDR2 is YYEEEE in the germline V gene. In DNA, the CDR3 is TGTGCCAGCAGCTTATACAACGGCAGGGACTATGGCTACACCTTC. Its protein is CASSLYNGRDYGYTF.

This sequence joins TRBV6-5 and TRBJ2-1; maybe TRBD1 (5 bases). Trimming removed 4 bases from V and 9 bases from J, with 13 bases in between. CDR1 and CDR2 (germline): MNHEY, SVGAGI. The CDR3 loop spans 13 amino acids. The CDR3 sequence is CASSSREGVEQFF. As DNA, the CDR3 is TGTGCCAGCAGTTCCAGGGAAGGGGTTGAGCAGTTCTTC.

The chain uses TRBV3-1 (or the pseudogene TRBV3-2) and TRBJ1-2, with a possible D match to TRBD1 (5 bases). The germline gives CDR1 LGHDT, CDR2 YNNKEL (reference sequence). The CDR3 is made up of 14 amino acids. Trimming took 4 bases from V and 2 from J, leaving 11 bases between them. The CDR3 DNA is TGTGCCAGCAGCCCGCAGGGAGCGAACTATGGCTACACCTTC. It yields the protein CASSPQGANYGYTF.

The chain's CDR3 is CASSEAGGTNEKLFF. CDR3 in DNA: TGTGCCAGCAGTGAAGCGGGGGGGACTAATGAAAAACTGTTTTTT. The gene calls are TRBV6-1 and TRBJ1-4, with a tentative D call TRBD1 (5 bases). The length of the CDR3 is 15 residues. Germline V lookup: CDR1 MNHNS, CDR2 SASEGT. Between the trimmed V and J ends, which lost 0 bases and 2 bases, there was a span of 7 bases.

The chain couples TRBV19 to TRBJ1-4; possibly TRBD1 for D (6 bases). V was shortened by 5 bases and J by 8 bases, with 12 bases between the two germline ends. CDR1 LNHDA and CDR2 SQIVND come from the germline V gene (reference sequence). This CDR3 spans 13 amino acids. The CDR3 nucleotides read TGTGCCAGTAGTGCATGGACAGCCGAAAAACTGTTTTTT. Translating it yields CASSAWTAEKLFF.